The next 23 T cell receptor beta chains were all read from a single sample in a study of identical twins (dated by TCRdb to the mid-2010s). Library creation used 5' RACE. TCRdb shows the sequencer as Illumina HiSeq 2000. Using fastp trimming at Q25 and MiXCR clonotype assembly, TCRdb reanalyzed the public sequencing data and kept in-frame beta chains. Entries that share a CDR3 protein sequence are merged under the most common genes and DNA. This sample has 1.5 million to 2 million distinct CDR3 sequences in its table, and less than 40% of those were observed once. 0.25% to 0.3% of the sample belongs to the ten largest clones. The material sequenced was cord blood. The receptors shown here come from a newborn girl in good health.

The V gene is TRBV20-1, the J gene TRBJ2-2, with TRBD2 identical over 8 bases. The trim removed 4 bases at V and 8 bases at J, leaving 12 bases unmatched. Germline V CDR1 and CDR2: DFQATT, SNEGSKA (reference sequence). The CDR3 is 15 residues long. The CDR3, as DNA: TGCAGTGCTACTCATCCCTCTAGCGGGTGGGGGGAGCTGTTTTTT. It yields the protein CSATHPSSGWGELFF.

A remark on this clonotype: Germline and junction disagree at one end, which may indicate a read error. The chain recombines TRBV12-3 or TRBV12-4 with TRBJ2-5; 7 bases map to TRBD2. The end of the DNA aligns better with TRBJ2-1, so the J call may be wrong. The CDR3 totals 14 residues. CDR3 in amino acids: CASSLGRGHNEQFF. CDR3 DNA: TGTGCCAGCAGCTTAGGGAGGGGACACAATGAGCAGTTCTTC.

This sequence joins TRBV12-3 or TRBV12-4 and TRBJ2-5, with D possibly matching TRBD1 (6 bases). CDR3 size: 14 residues. Trimming left V 2 bases short and J 11 bases short, with 18 bases between. CDR3 sequence reads: CASSLTDRYNGQYF. Here the CDR3 DNA reads TGTGCCAGCAGTTTAACCGACAGGTACAATGGGCAGTACTTC.

This chain uses TRBV24-1 with TRBJ2-1; 7 nucleotides match TRBD2. The better agreement between TRBJ2-7 and the DNA end casts doubt on the J call. The CDR3 runs 17 residues. Germline lookup yields CDR1 KGHDR and CDR2 SFDVKD. CDR3 bases: TGTGCCACCAGTGCCGTCGTCAAGCGGGGCTCCTACAATGAGCAGTACTTC. Its translation is CATSAVVKRGSYNEQYF.

In regard to this clonotype: This may arise from a read error, as a much more abundant clone is one base away. The gene calls are TRBV29-1 and TRBJ2-5; 7 bases fit TRBD1. Germline CDR1 and CDR2: SQVTM and ANQGSEA. Losses at the gene ends were 8 bases for V and 13 bases for J; bases not matched to a gene: 16. CDR3 length: 12 amino acids. The CDR3 DNA reads TGCAGCAGGAACAGGGGATTCTACGAGCGGTACTTC. Translated, it gives CSRNRGFYERYF.

Only one count was recorded for this clonotype. The chain's CDR3 is CATRAGGSPLHF. In nucleotides, the CDR3 is TGTGCCACCCGGGCAGGGGGCTCACCCCTCCACTTT. The gene calls are TRBV19 and TRBJ1-6; TRBD1 matches 8 bases. The CDR3 is 12 residues long. Germline CDR1 is LNHDA and CDR2 is SQIVND (reference sequence). After removal of 10 bases from V and 10 bases from J, the junction contained 6 bases not matched to a gene. The full variable domain, completed using reference TRBV19 and TRBJ1-6, is DGGITQSPKYLFRKEGQNVTLSCEQNLNHDAMYWYRQDPGQGLRLIYYSQIVNDFQKGDIAEGYSVSREKKESFPLTVTSAQKNPTAFYLCATRAGGSPLHFGNGTRLTVT.

V and J are TRBV20-1 and TRBJ1-2, with no clear D. The germline gives CDR1 DFQATT, CDR2 SNEGSKA (reference sequence). The CDR3 covers 13 residues. Trimming took 2 bases from V and 4 from J, leaving 11 bases between them. Written as DNA, the CDR3 is TGCAGTGCTAGAACTGACCGACTCTATGGCTACACCTTC. It codes for CSARTDRLYGYTF.

This chain connects TRBV11-1 to TRBJ1-5; 10 nucleotides match TRBD1. Germline V gene sequence: CDR1 SGHAT, CDR2 FQDESV (reference sequence). The CDR3 consists of 18 residues. Trimming cost V 1 base and J 4 bases; bases outside gene matches: 10. DNA for the CDR3: TGTGCCAGCAGCTTAGGACCCGGGAGGGACAGGGGAAATCAGCCCCAGCATTTT. Amino acids: CASSLGPGRDRGNQPQHF.

The V and J genes are TRBV6-5 and TRBJ2-3; D is ambiguous. CDR1 is MNHEY, CDR2 SVGAGI, per germline. The ends were cut back, 2 bases at V and 0 bases at J, with 9 bases in the middle. CDR3 length: 15 amino acids. The CDR3 region has the DNA TGTGCCAGCAGTTACCGGACGGCTAGCACAGATACGCAGTATTTT. The encoded protein is CASSYRTASTDTQYF.

The J gene is TRBJ1-2, the V gene TRBV30; 9 bases fit TRBD1. The CDR3 is made up of 13 amino acids. Trimming removed 2 bases from V and 6 bases from J; junction bases left unmatched: 4. The V gene's germline CDR1 is GTSNPN and CDR2 SVGIG (reference sequence). This CDR3 reads CAWSPTGGDGYTF. The CDR3 coding sequence is TGTGCCTGGAGTCCGACAGGGGGGGATGGCTACACCTTC.

The chain has TRBV3-1 and TRBJ2-4, with TRBD2 matching 10 bases. The J call may be faulty, since TRBJ2-5 better matches the DNA end. This CDR3 has 18 amino acids. In germline, CDR1 is LGHDT, CDR2 YNNKEL (reference sequence). CDR3 residues: CASSQAPAGGRVKETQYF. In DNA form, the CDR3 reads TGTGCCAGCAGCCAAGCCCCAGCGGGGGGGCGAGTGAAAGAGACCCAGTACTTC.

This clonotype was found a few times. This chain links TRBV7-2 with TRBJ2-1; TRBD2 agrees at 10 bases. With 0 bases clipped from V and 7 bases from J, the junction kept 3 bases outside the gene matches. The CDR3 covers 15 residues. Germline CDR1 and CDR2: SGHTA and FQGNSA. CDR3 sequence: CASSLAPSGGNEQFF. The CDR3 coding sequence is TGTGCCAGCAGCTTAGCCCCTAGCGGGGGTAATGAGCAGTTCTTC.

The sample holds a few counts of this clonotype. The chain links TRBV5-6 to TRBJ1-2; 8 nucleotides match TRBD1. V shed 3 bases, J shed 4 bases, and the junction held 8 bases outside the gene matches. Germline loops: CDR1 SGHDT, CDR2 YYEEEE. The CDR3 sequence is 15 residues long. CDR3 protein: CASSWMDRELYGYTF. The CDR3 bases are TGTGCCAGCAGCTGGATGGACAGGGAACTCTATGGCTACACCTTC.

J is TRBJ2-3 and V is TRBV6-2 or TRBV6-3; D unresolved. Trimming left V 0 bases short and J 2 bases short, with 9 bases between. Germline V gives CDR1 MNHEY, CDR2 SVGEGT. The length of the CDR3 is 15 residues. The chain's CDR3 is CASSYSVTATDTQYF. CDR3 coding DNA: TGTGCCAGCAGTTACTCGGTAACAGCCACAGATACGCAGTATTTT.

The gene calls are TRBV4-2 and TRBJ2-1, with D unclear. Germline assignment: CDR1 LGHNA and CDR2 YNFKEQ. The ends were cut back, 4 bases at V and 0 bases at J, with 13 bases in the middle. The CDR3 covers 16 residues. The CDR3: CASSLELLSSYNEQFF. The CDR3 DNA reads TGTGCCAGCAGCCTTGAACTCCTGAGCTCCTACAATGAGCAGTTCTTC.

The V call is TRBV20-1, the J call TRBJ2-7; D gene uncertain. Near its end, the DNA agrees better with TRBJ2-5, so the J call may be wrong. CDR1 is DFQATT, CDR2 SNEGSKA, per germline (reference sequence). The CDR3 spans 13 residues. CDR3 nucleotides: TGCAGTGCTAGGGGCGGCGAGCGCGAGACCCAGTACTTC. Translating it yields CSARGGERETQYF.

The genes are TRBV7-9 and TRBJ1-4; possible D gene TRBD1, 6 bases. The CDR3 consists of 14 residues. Trimming pared 5 bases from V and 4 bases from J, leaving 11 bases between. Germline lookup yields CDR1 SEHNR and CDR2 FQNEAQ (reference sequence). CDR3 amino acids: CASSTDSLNEKLFF. CDR3 nucleotides: TGTGCCAGCAGCACGGACAGTCTTAATGAAAAACTGTTTTTT.

This chain uses TRBV21-1 with TRBJ1-2. TRBV21-1 represents a pseudogene. The CDR3 length is 13 residues. The CDR3 is CASILTENYGYTF. CDR3 DNA: TGTGCCAGCATCCTGACGGAAAACTATGGCTACACCTTC.

The genes are TRBV12-5 and TRBJ1-5, with 7 bases matching TRBD1. CDR3 length equals 16 residues. Trimming cost V 10 bases and J 0 bases; bases outside gene matches: 12. Germline-derived CDR1 and CDR2 are LGHNT and FRNRAP. CDR3 residues: CAKARDRCYSNQPQHF. In nucleotides, the CDR3 is TGTGCTAAGGCCCGGGACAGATGTTATAGCAATCAGCCCCAGCATTTT.

This chain joins TRBV20-1 and TRBJ1-3; D remains unclear. In germline, CDR1 is DFQATT, CDR2 SNEGSKA (reference sequence). The V end was cut by 0 bases, the J end by 13 bases, with 16 bases between. The CDR3 consists of 13 residues. The CDR3 is CSAREELDSPIYF. CDR3 sequence (DNA): TGCAGTGCTAGAGAGGAATTGGACTCTCCTATATATTTT.

This chain connects TRBV7-2 to TRBJ1-1; weak D call: TRBD1 (6 bases). The CDR3 contains 15 residues. V dropped 1 base and J dropped 4 bases, with 13 bases sitting between them. The V gene's germline CDR1 is SGHTA and CDR2 FQGNSA. The CDR3 loop reads CASSLEAGEGTEAFF. In DNA form, the CDR3 reads TGTGCCAGCAGCTTAGAGGCAGGGGAGGGCACTGAAGCTTTCTTT.

The sample holds a few counts of this clonotype. The J gene is TRBJ2-1, the V gene TRBV9, with TRBD2 identical over 15 bases. This CDR3 comprises 16 residues. The junction had 4 bases not matched to a gene; V was cut back by 3 bases and J by 6 bases. Germline CDR1 is SGDLS and CDR2 is YYNGEE. CDR3 DNA: TGTGCCAGCAGCGGCTGGACTAGCGGGGGGGCCAATGAGCAGTTCTTC. Residues: CASSGWTSGGANEQFF.

The chain combines TRBV5-1 with TRBJ1-1; D remains ambiguous. V was clipped by 5 bases and J by 1 base, with 15 bases between them. The CDR3 consists of 15 residues. Germline V gene sequence: CDR1 SGHRS, CDR2 YFSETQ. The CDR3 region is CASRKIPDPNTEAFF. In DNA, the CDR3 is TGCGCCAGCAGGAAAATTCCGGATCCGAACACTGAAGCTTTCTTT.